This T cell receptor beta chain derives from a study of OX40 agonist ivuxolimab in advanced cancers. About the research overall: Of the participants, around 43% had some prior anti-PD-1, anti-PD-L1 or anti-CTLA-4 therapy, which was allowed. General study points: Clones of CD4+ and CD8+ blood T cells grew by week 6 at doses of 0.1 to 3.0 mg/kg. Those patients achieving a partial response at 0.1-3.0 mg/kg showed among the lowest clonal expansion.

The table came from immunoSEQ multiplex PCR; TCRdb's copy has only in-frame clones and leaves some out. This repertoire shows 35,000 to 45,000 clones, 74% found once; its top ten account for 18%. Peripheral blood came from all dose cohorts at three timepoints. Germline CDR1 SQVTM, CDR2 ANQGSEA. This CDR3 region has 13 residues. V was clipped by 5 bases and J by 5 bases; unmatched bases: 6. To note about this clone: The antigen remains unidentified.

Material: CD4+ or CD8+ T cells sorted from blood, obtained in a trial of the OX40 agonist ivuxolimab. The genes are TRBV29-1 and TRBJ1-2; TRBD1 matches 9 bases. The TCR was taken from an adult with an advanced solid tumor such as melanoma, head and neck, liver or kidney cancer. The CDR3 protein is CSVLGQGKYGYTF. Written as DNA, the CDR3 is TGCAGCGTTCTTGGACAGGGGAAATATGGCTACACCTTC.